This entry is about one T cell receptor (beta chain). The target antigen is unknown. The input was around 530 ng total RNA; TCR beta cDNA was made from it with a constant-region primer. Libraries for TCR beta were built through three nested multiplex PCR rounds, which together made up a slightly modified ARM-PCR procedure. Two initial PCR rounds of about 9 cycles each paired TRBV1-TRBV30 forward primers with a C-beta reverse primer. In TCRdb, the multiplex PCR reads were re-called with MiXCR into one record per CDR3 protein. This table holds 75,000 to 80,000 distinct CDR3 sequences, roughly 72% found once. The sample belongs to a study of tumor-infiltrating lymphocytes in primary liver carcinoma. Across the whole study: Roughly 3.65 to 7.5 million productive TCRbeta reads were obtained per sample, with similar numbers across tissue types. Whole-study results and caveats: The top-250-clone fraction was significantly higher in tumors than in blood (p = 0.039).

Germline V lookup: CDR1 SGHAT, CDR2 FQDESV (reference sequence). The CDR3 extends over 15 amino acids. V lost 1 base and J lost 17, with 23 bases in between. From approximately 20-30 mg of unsorted bulk tissue, DNA and RNA were co-extracted together. Through surgical resection, the patients' primary liver carcinoma was treated. The TCR originated in a middle-aged man with primary liver carcinoma and hepatitis B virus infection. The V and J genes are TRBV11-1 and TRBJ2-2, with a possible D match to TRBD2 (5 bases). The specimen sequenced was tumor-adjacent normal liver tissue. This CDR3 reads CASSLDGPYIGELFF. DNA of the CDR3: TGTGCCAGCAGCTTAGACGGTCCGTACATCGGGGAACTCTTTTTT.